This TCR beta chain was captured in a study of blood T cell repertoires in COVID-19 (TCRdb year 2020). For the study in its entirety: Samples covering the acute and convalescent phases of COVID-19 were provided by collaborators in the United States, Italy and Spain. Where HLA class I and class II types were available, the types were taken from metadata supplied by the sample provider, not from assay-based typing. The repertoires were made available in a free public database intended to serve as a resource for research on the immune response to SARS-CoV-2. Samples were obtained from the ongoing ImmuneRACE study (first 160 participants) and from 1,254 subjects provided by 6 global collaborators. The prospective study material was composed of cDNA or gDNA derived from T cells, B-cell-depleted T cells, or PBMCs. Subjects who had been exposed to COVID-19, were actively infected with it, or had recovered from it provided the deeply sampled blood TCRbeta repertoires that made up the dataset. The sample metadata nearly always contained a de-identified subject ID, COVID-19 status, age in years and sex.

TCRbeta CDR3 regions were amplified from genomic DNA using the immunoSEQ Assay, a bias-controlled multiplex PCR. Per the original workflow: The number of nucleated cells in each sample was estimated by amplification of reference gene primers within the assay. To quantify the absolute abundance of each unique TCRbeta CDR3 rearrangement, sequence reads were collapsed and filtered. For each sample, productive Simpson clonality was calculated by taking the square root of Simpson's diversity index across productive rearrangements. This immuneACCESS table, as held by TCRdb, lists in-frame sequences with V and J called but not all clones. Of the missing ones, under half trace to an unresolved V gene in checked studies; the others have no known cause. The V and J calls and the clone size are those of that table, but D and trimming were determined from the DNA. In all, the sample holds about 210,000 clones, and around 84% of those were seen once. Clones ranked in the top ten supply 3% to 3.5% of the sample.

With regard to this clone: It has no known antigen specificity. No clone much larger than this one lies a single base away; base qualities are absent.

Overall study results and their limits: Clinical and demographic metadata were provided uncurated, with the amount varying by source and participant.

Enrolling through a virtual design, the prospective study's participants ranged in age from about 18 to 89 years and lived across roughly 24 United States geographic areas. In the prospective study, cohorts were assigned on the basis of participant-reported clinical history obtained from a screening survey and a study questionnaire. A participant counted as exposed if, within 2 weeks of entering the study, that participant had been in contact with someone who had a PCR-confirmed or clinician-diagnosed COVID-19 case. Mobile phlebotomists in the prospective study collected whole blood, serum and a nasopharyngeal or oropharyngeal swab from every participant. Over a 2-month period, participants in the prospective study had the option of providing additional blood draws and questionnaires. Blood samples from the prospective study were shipped frozen or at room temperature prior to DNA extraction. V drops 0 bases and J drops 6 bases, leaving 9 bases in between. CDR3 length: 14 amino acids, cysteine to phenylalanine. The only DNA kept is the CDR3, 42 bases in frame from the first base. Based on the germline V gene (reference sequence), the CDR1 and CDR2 sequences are GTSNPN and SVGIG.

The V and J genes are TRBV30 and TRBJ1-6, with a tentative D gene TRBD1 over 5 matching bases. The TCR was taken from a woman aged 25-40 years who had been exposed to COVID-19. The sample was PBMCs or T cells enriched from blood (not recorded which). CDR3 sequence: CAWSVLGGNSPLHF. The DNA reads as follows: TGTGCCTGGAGTGTACTGGGGGGTAATTCACCCCTCCACTTT. With the portions outside the CDR3 filled from the reference TRBV30 and TRBJ1-6 genes, the complete variable region becomes SQTIHQWPATLVQPVGSPLSLECTVEGTSNPNLYWYRQAAGRGLQLLFYSVGIGQISSEVPQNLSASRPQDRQFILSSKKLLLSDSGFYLCAWSVLGGNSPLHFGNGTRLTVT.